The clone carrying this T cell receptor (beta chain) occurred many times. These data belong to a study of T cells of healthy individuals. The CDR3 runs 14 residues. The germline gives CDR1 LNHDA, CDR2 SQIVND (reference sequence). V was shortened by 5 bases and J by 7 bases, with 17 bases between the two germline ends. TCRdb itself ran the 5' RACE reads through MiXCR, one entry per CDR3 protein. The data hold 40,000 to 60,000 distinct CDR3 sequences, with approximately 14% observed a single time. The clonotype originates from a human donor in good health. V gene TRBV19 combines with J gene TRBJ1-2; a possible D gene is TRBD1 (6 bases). CDR3 in amino acids: CASSLLTGASGYTF. The CDR3 nucleotides are TGTGCCAGTAGTCTGCTTACGGGGGCAAGTGGCTACACCTTC.